The next 25 T cell receptor beta chains were all read from a single sample in a study of regulatory T cells in long-lasting Graves disease. Investigators prepared the TCR beta libraries by applying iRepertoire HTBI primers and Arm-PCR of CDR3 regions. A single record per CDR3 protein comes from TCRdb applying MiXCR to the multiplex PCR reads. Among hundreds of thousands of distinct CDR3 sequences listed, about 15% were seen once. As for time point: newly diagnosed GD, antithyroid drugs for less than 3 months. PBMCs provided the RNA from which the TCR library was made. The sample also formed part of further work on T cells in Graves' hyperthyroidism and ophthalmopathy.

The sample in question was peripheral blood mononuclear cells (PBMCs), obtained at new diagnosis, from a patient treated with antithyroid drugs. These receptors all come from a young man with Graves disease.

The table lists this clonotype with many counts. The gene calls are TRBV30 and TRBJ2-3; D is uncertain. V was clipped by 0 bases and J by 3 bases, with 10 bases between them. The CDR3 runs 14 residues. Looked up from germline, CDR1 is GTSNPN and CDR2 is SVGIG (reference sequence). CDR3 sequence reads: CAWSVSAQTDTQYF. CDR3 sequence (DNA): TGTGCCTGGAGTGTCTCAGCCCAAACAGATACGCAGTATTTT. Full variable domain (rest looked up from reference TRBV30 and TRBJ2-3): SQTIHQWPATLVQPVGSPLSLECTVEGTSNPNLYWYRQAAGRGLQLLFYSVGIGQISSEVPQNLSASRPQDRQFILSSKKLLLSDSGFYLCAWSVSAQTDTQYFGPGTRLTVL.

This clonotype was recorded many times. CDR3 loop: CSATFLASSSYEQYF. CDR3 nucleotides: TGCAGTGCTACCTTTTTAGCATCGAGCTCCTACGAGCAGTACTTC. V is TRBV20-1 and J is TRBJ2-7; D ambiguous. The CDR3 runs 15 residues. V was clipped by 4 bases and J by 0 bases, with 16 bases between them. Germline V gene lookup returns CDR1 DFQATT and CDR2 SNEGSKA (reference sequence).

The chain couples TRBV28 to TRBJ2-1; a possible D gene is TRBD1 (5 bases). The CDR3 length is 14 residues. Germline V gene sequence: CDR1 MDHEN, CDR2 SYDVKM. Trimming took 3 bases from V and 4 from J, leaving 10 bases between them. As DNA, the CDR3 is TGTGCCAGCAGTTTCGTAAGACAGTACAATGAGCAGTTCTTC. It yields the protein CASSFVRQYNEQFF. The variable domain in full, completed from reference TRBV28 and TRBJ2-1, reads DVKVTQSSRYLVKRTGEKVFLECVQDMDHENMFWYRQDPGLGLRLIYFSYDVKMKEKGDIPEGYSVSREKKERFSLILESASTNQTSMYLCASSFVRQYNEQFFGPGTRLTVL.

A few counts support this clonotype. This chain links TRBV28 with TRBJ1-1; 10 bases map to TRBD1. Germline values: CDR1 MDHEN, CDR2 SYDVKM. The CDR3 runs 16 residues. After removal of 3 bases from V and 1 base from J, the junction contained 5 bases not matched to a gene. In DNA form, the CDR3 reads TGTGCCAGCAGTTTCTATGGGACAGGGGCGAACACTGAAGCTTTCTTT. Translation: CASSFYGTGANTEAFF.

The chain is built from TRBV7-6 and TRBJ2-7; the D is unclear. The CDR3 is 15 residues long. Trimming shortened V by 0 bases and J by 3 bases, and 12 bases separated the two germline ends. Germline V CDR1 and CDR2: SGHVS, FNYEAQ. Here the CDR3 reads CASSLAIGTNYEQYF. Written as DNA, the CDR3 is TGTGCCAGCAGCTTAGCGATCGGAACCAACTACGAGCAGTACTTC.

A few counts support this clonotype. The gene calls are TRBV27 and TRBJ1-5; D call uncertain. This CDR3 region has 16 residues. V lost 6 bases, J lost 3 bases, and 18 bases lay in between. Germline V gene sequence: CDR1 MNHEY, CDR2 SMNVEV (reference sequence). The CDR3 loop reads CASRDRASFLNQPQHF. The CDR3 DNA reads TGTGCCAGCAGGGATCGGGCCAGCTTCCTCAATCAGCCCCAGCATTTT.

The chain has TRBV9 and TRBJ1-6, with a tentative D call TRBD1 (6 bases). This CDR3 is 14 amino acids long. V gave up 3 bases and J gave up 9 bases, with 13 bases separating them. Looked up from germline, CDR1 is SGDLS and CDR2 is YYNGEE. CDR3 bases: TGTGCCAGCAGCGCCAGGGACACTAGTTCACCCCTCCACTTT. This codes for CASSARDTSSPLHF.

This clonotype occurred many times. The chain combines TRBV19 with TRBJ2-3; tentatively, D is TRBD2 (6 bases). Germline CDR1 LNHDA, CDR2 SQIVND (reference sequence). Between the trimmed V and J ends, which lost 6 bases and 4 bases, there was a span of 11 bases. The CDR3 loop spans 13 amino acids. In DNA, the CDR3 is TGTGCCAGTAGCACGGGGGTGGCAGATACGCAGTATTTT. It specifies CASSTGVADTQYF.

The V and J genes are TRBV10-3 and TRBJ2-1, with D perhaps matching TRBD2 (6 bases). The CDR3 runs 15 residues. Trimming removed 6 bases at V and 5 bases at J, with 17 bases between. Germline CDR1 is ENHRY and CDR2 is SYGVKD. The CDR3 loop is CAISAPEGLHNEQFF. In nucleotides, the CDR3 is TGTGCCATCAGCGCCCCGGAGGGCCTACACAATGAGCAGTTCTTC.

The sample holds a few counts of this clonotype. V is TRBV6-2 or TRBV6-3 and J is TRBJ2-1; maybe TRBD1 (7 bases). V lost 6 bases, J lost 4 bases, and 19 bases lay in between. The CDR3 runs 16 residues. Germline V gene lookup returns CDR1 MNHEY and CDR2 SVGEGT. Written as DNA, the CDR3 is TGTGCCAGCAGCCCCAGGGGGGTAGCGGATTACAATGAGCAGTTCTTC. It yields the protein CASSPRGVADYNEQFF.

This clonotype was recorded many times. The chain employs TRBV6-1 and TRBJ2-3, with D possibly being TRBD2 (6 bases). Germline assignment: CDR1 MNHNS and CDR2 SASEGT. The CDR3 runs to 16 residues. Trimming took off 6 bases at V and 0 bases at J, with 16 bases between the two ends. The CDR3 sequence: CASSPQRRASTDTQYF. CDR3 sequence (DNA): TGTGCCAGCAGCCCCCAGAGGAGGGCAAGCACAGATACGCAGTATTTT.

The J gene is TRBJ1-6, the V gene TRBV19; 9 positions agree with TRBD1. The germline CDR1 and CDR2 sequences are LNHDA and SQIVND (reference sequence). With 7 bases clipped from V and 11 bases from J, the junction kept 9 bases outside the gene matches. The CDR3 loop spans 14 amino acids. The CDR3 DNA sequence: TGTGCCAGTACACCGGGACAGGGTTATCCACCCCTCCACTTT. Its translation: CASTPGQGYPPLHF.

Only a few counts were recorded for this clonotype. The chain employs TRBV19 and TRBJ2-6, with TRBD2 as a possible D gene (6 bases). Germline CDR1 and CDR2: LNHDA and SQIVND (reference sequence). The CDR3 is 18 amino acids. With 3 bases removed from V and 0 bases from J, the gap between germline ends came to 15 bases. CDR3 coding DNA: TGTGCCAGTAGTATTAGAGAGGGACTTTTCTCTGGGGCCAACGTCCTGACTTTC. Translation: CASSIREGLFSGANVLTF.

As to this clonotype: This may arise from a read error, as a much more abundant clone is one base away. This sequence joins TRBV18 and TRBJ2-3; D not certain. Germline CDR1 reads KGHSH; CDR2 reads LQKENI. The CDR3 sequence is 14 residues long. CDR3 residues: CASSPRSDTDTRYF. In DNA form, the CDR3 reads TGTGCCAGCTCACCACGCAGCGACACAGATACGCGGTATTTT.

With regard to this clonotype: A much larger clone differs from this one at a single base, so this may be a read error. The V gene is TRBV6-9, the J gene TRBJ1-5; D may be TRBD1 (6 bases). The germline V gene has CDR1 MNHGY and CDR2 SVAAGI. Deletions cut 4 bases from V and 3 bases from J, with 25 bases between. The CDR3 totals 19 residues. This chain's CDR3 is CASSCSGVLGGRTNQPQHF. The CDR3 DNA is TGTGCCAGCAGTTGCTCGGGGGTTCTGGGGGGGCGTACCAATCAGCCCCAGCATTTT.

The chain combines TRBV3-1 with TRBJ2-7; D may match TRBD1 or TRBD2 (5 bases each). V was shortened by 1 base and J by 7 bases, with 20 bases between the two germline ends. In germline, CDR1 is LGHDT, CDR2 YNNKEL (reference sequence). The CDR3 extends over 16 amino acids. CDR3 DNA sequence: TGTGCCAGCAGCCAAGGGGGATGGGGGAGCCCGGGGGAGCAGTACTTC. Translation gives CASSQGGWGSPGEQYF.

This clonotype was recorded a few times. The rearrangement links TRBV5-5 to TRBJ2-7, with TRBD2 matching 14 bases. This CDR3 has 18 residues. J lost 0 bases, V lost 3 bases, and 8 bases had no gene match. Germline V gene lookup returns CDR1 SGHKS and CDR2 YYEKEE (reference sequence). CDR3 amino acids: CASSWAPGTSGSSYEQYF. CDR3 DNA sequence: TGTGCCAGCAGCTGGGCCCCCGGGACTAGCGGGAGCTCCTACGAGCAGTACTTC.

This clonotype appeared many times. This rearrangement joins TRBV30 to TRBJ1-6; D uncertain. Per germline, CDR1 GTSNPN and CDR2 SVGIG (reference sequence). The length of the CDR3 is 12 residues. V lost 8 bases to trimming and J lost 10 bases, with 15 bases between them. The CDR3 nucleotides are TGTGCCACCGGGCAGGTTAAGTCACCCCTCCACTTT. This codes for CATGQVKSPLHF.

This clonotype has ten or more counts. V gene TRBV28 combines with J gene TRBJ2-7; TRBD2 agrees at 12 bases. Trimming removed 3 bases from V and 2 bases from J; junction bases left unmatched: 20. CDR1 is MDHEN, CDR2 SYDVKM, per germline. The length of the CDR3 is 21 residues. In DNA form, the CDR3 reads TGTGCCAGCAGTTTTGGGATATGGGAGACTAGCGGGAGCAACTGGGCCTACGAGCAGTACTTC. Amino acids: CASSFGIWETSGSNWAYEQYF.

This clonotype came up many times. The CDR3, as DNA: TGTGCCTGGGGAAAGCGGGGACTAGCGGGGAATGAGCAGTTCTTC. Protein product: CAWGKRGLAGNEQFF. The chain uses TRBV30 and TRBJ2-1, with 13 bases that match TRBD2. V gave up 5 bases and J gave up 7 bases; unmatched junction bases: 8. This CDR3 contains 15 residues. CDR1 GTSNPN and CDR2 SVGIG come from the germline V gene (reference sequence).

Worth noting for this clonotype: This may stem from a read error, because a much larger clone lies one nucleotide away. The chain combines TRBV28 with TRBJ2-7; D not certain. The CDR3 totals 14 residues. With 6 bases removed from V and 4 bases from J, the gap between germline ends came to 16 bases. CDR1 and CDR2 from the germline V gene are MDHEN and SYDVKM. In DNA, the CDR3 is TGTGCCAGCAGCCCACCCACATCCGCGTACGAGCAGTACTTC. This codes for CASSPPTSAYEQYF. Looking up the rest from reference TRBV28 and TRBJ2-7 gives the full variable domain: DVKVTQSSRYLVKRTGEKVFLECVQDMDHENMFWYRQDPGLGLRLIYFSYDVKMKEKGDIPEGYSVSREKKERFSLILESASTNQTSMYLCASSPPTSAYEQYFGPGTRLTVT.

With respect to this clonotype: At one end the junction does not follow the germline gene, possibly because of a read error. V and J are TRBV4-1 and TRBJ1-4; D is unclear. Germline V gene lookup returns CDR1 MGHRA and CDR2 YSYEKL. The CDR3 totals 15 residues. This CDR3 reads CASSQDLATGVMLFF. CDR3 DNA: TGTGCCAGCAGCCAAGATCTGGCGACGGGAGTGATGCTGTTTTTT.

This clonotype was counted between two and nine times. The chain carries TRBV30 and TRBJ2-7, with a tentative D call TRBD2 (5 bases). The CDR3 runs 14 residues. Germline CDR1 reads GTSNPN; CDR2 reads SVGIG (reference sequence). Trimming removed 3 bases from V and 7 bases from J, with 19 bases in between. DNA for the CDR3: TGTGCCTGGAGGGCGCCCGCAACTACGGGGGAGCAGTACTTC. Translation: CAWRAPATTGEQYF.

There are many counts of this clonotype. The rearrangement links TRBV20-1 to TRBJ2-1; 7 bases are shared with TRBD2. The CDR3 runs 14 residues. Trimming at V came to 3 bases and at J to 3 bases, leaving 5 bases not matched to a gene. Looked up from germline, CDR1 is DFQATT and CDR2 is SNEGSKA (reference sequence). The CDR3 loop reads CSARWGTNYNEQFF. CDR3 sequence (DNA): TGCAGTGCTAGGTGGGGGACTAACTACAATGAGCAGTTCTTC.

This rearrangement joins TRBV5-4 to TRBJ1-6; 7 bases line up with TRBD1. J was trimmed by 7 bases and V by 4 bases; bases with no gene match: 8. This CDR3 spans 15 amino acids. In germline, CDR1 is SGHNT, CDR2 YYREEE (reference sequence). This chain's CDR3 is CASSVGTEGNSPLHF. The CDR3 DNA follows: TGTGCCAGCAGCGTTGGGACAGAAGGAAATTCACCCCTCCACTTT.